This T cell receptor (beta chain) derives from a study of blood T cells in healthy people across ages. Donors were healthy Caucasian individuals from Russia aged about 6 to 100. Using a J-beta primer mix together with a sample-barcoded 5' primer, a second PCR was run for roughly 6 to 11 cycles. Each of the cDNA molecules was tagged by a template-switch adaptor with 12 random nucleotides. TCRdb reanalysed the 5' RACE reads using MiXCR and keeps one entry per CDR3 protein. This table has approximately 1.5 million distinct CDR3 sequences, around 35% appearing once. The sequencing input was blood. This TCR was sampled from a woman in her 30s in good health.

The CDR3 protein is CASSPPMGQTYGYTF. In DNA form, the CDR3 reads TGTGCCAGCTCACCACCCATGGGACAGACTTATGGCTACACCTTC. The genes are TRBV18 and TRBJ1-2, with 7 bases matching TRBD1. The ends lost 0 bases at V and 5 bases at J; junction bases unmatched: 6. The CDR3 sequence is 15 residues long. Per germline, CDR1 KGHSH and CDR2 LQKENI.